These T cell receptor beta chains were read from a single sample in a study. The assay was immunoSEQ multiplex PCR, and TCRdb's table has in-frame clones only and misses some. The table lists approximately 70,000 clones, 93% of them singletons, with less than 4.5% in the top ten. The sequenced sample was PBMCs. The origin of the receptors is a man aged 35 to 55 with rheumatoid arthritis. Each CDR3 is given with its conserved first and last residue. Fields, in order: V gene, clone size, J gene, D gene, CDR3 protein, CDR3 DNA. D genes are given only for firm matches. Part of the rows lack a size; the others show once, few, many or a class for expanded clones.

TRBV19	few	TRBJ2-2	TRBD2	CASSIAGLAGSPNTGELFF	TGTGCCAGTAGTATAGCGGGACTAGCGGGATCCCCGAACACCGGGGAGCTGTTTTTT
TRBV19	once	TRBJ2-1	-	CASSTLRSGTYNEQFF	TGTGCCAGTAGTACCCTCCGGTCGGGGACCTACAATGAGCAGTTCTTC
TRBV27	-	TRBJ2-7	-	CASSSGAHEQYF	TGTGCCAGCAGTTCGGGCGCCCACGAGCAGTACTTC
TRBV27	-	TRBJ2-3	-	CASSLGLAGSTDTQYF	TGTGCCAGCAGTTTGGGCTTGGCAGGAAGCACAGATACGCAGTATTTT
TRBV7-8	-	TRBJ2-2	TRBD1	CASSSYRGDRSTGELFF	TGTGCCAGCAGCTCCTACAGGGGGGACAGGAGCACCGGGGAGCTGTTTTTT
TRBV5-5	once	TRBJ2-3	TRBD2	CASSYGLARTTDTQYF	TGTGCCAGCAGTTATGGACTAGCGAGGACCACAGATACGCAGTATTTT
TRBV28	-	TRBJ2-7	-	CASSPGTTYEQYF	TGTGCCAGCAGTCCGGGGACAACCTACGAGCAGTACTTC
TRBV3-1/TRBV3-2	-	TRBJ2-7	TRBD1	CASSQDRDSSYEQYF	TGTGCCAGCAGCCAAGACCGGGACAGCTCCTACGAGCAGTACTTC
TRBV7-3	-	TRBJ2-4	TRBD2	CASSLRGSGSRELQYF	TGTGCCAGCAGCTTAAGGGGTAGCGGGTCCAGGGAACTTCAGTACTTC
TRBV19	-	TRBJ2-2	-	CASSIRGDTGELFF	TGTGCCAGTAGTATTCGGGGAGACACCGGGGAGCTGTTTTTT
TRBV3-1/TRBV3-2	-	TRBJ2-1	TRBD2	CASSQTGGWSYNEQFF	TGTGCCAGCAGCCAGACCGGGGGGTGGTCCTACAATGAGCAGTTCTTC
TRBV15	-	TRBJ2-1	-	CATSRGDGRGAPNEQFF	TGTGCCACCAGCAGAGGGGACGGCAGGGGCGCCCCTAATGAGCAGTTCTTC
TRBV30	once	TRBJ1-5	TRBD1	CAWSNSGGYNQPQHF	TGTGCCTGGAGTAATTCAGGGGGTTACAATCAGCCCCAGCATTTT
TRBV15	-	TRBJ2-5	-	CATSRARLYQETQYF	TGTGCCACCAGCAGAGCCAGACTATACCAAGAGACCCAGTACTTC
TRBV27	-	TRBJ2-1	-	CASSPGRGRSYNEQFF	TGTGCCAGCAGTCCTGGCCGGGGCCGTTCCTACAATGAGCAGTTCTTC
TRBV6-5	-	TRBJ1-1	-	CASSYRGNTEAFF	TGTGCCAGCAGTTACCGAGGAAACACTGAAGCTTTCTTT
TRBV6-5	-	TRBJ2-3	-	CASSYSLRLTDTQYF	TGTGCCAGCAGTTACTCGTTGCGGCTCACAGATACGCAGTATTTT
TRBV28	-	TRBJ1-4	TRBD1	CASSIPGQQEKLFF	TGTGCCAGCAGTATACCGGGACAGCAGGAAAAACTGTTTTTT
TRBV7-9	-	TRBJ2-1	TRBD2	CASSSLAGGSYNEQFF	TGTGCCAGCAGTTCTCTAGCGGGAGGGTCCTACAATGAGCAGTTCTTC
TRBV19	once	TRBJ2-2	-	CASSKQAQSGELFF	TGTGCCAGTAGTAAGCAGGCCCAGTCCGGGGAGCTGTTTTTT
TRBV5-4	-	TRBJ2-2	-	CASSLGLNYGTGELFF	TGTGCCAGCAGCTTGGGCCTCAATTACGGGACCGGGGAGCTGTTTTTT
TRBV27	-	TRBJ2-1	-	CASSARQRSSYNEQFF	TGTGCCAGCAGTGCTCGACAGAGAAGCTCCTACAATGAGCAGTTCTTC
TRBV11-2	-	TRBJ2-3	-	CASSLTRTDTQYF	TGTGCCAGCAGCTTAACCCGAACAGATACGCAGTATTTT
TRBV4-3	-	TRBJ2-5	TRBD1	CASSQDGTGIETQYF	TGCGCCAGCAGCCAAGATGGGACAGGGATAGAGACCCAGTACTTC
TRBV2	-	TRBJ2-3	TRBD2	CASTLGLAGGSTDTQYF	TGTGCCAGCACCTTGGGACTAGCGGGAGGGAGCACAGATACGCAGTATTTT
TRBV4-3	-	TRBJ1-3	TRBD1	CASSQEAQGASGNTIYF	TGCGCCAGCAGCCAAGAGGCTCAGGGGGCCTCTGGAAACACCATATATTTT
TRBV18	-	TRBJ2-5	-	CASSPPQGQETQYF	TGTGCCAGCTCACCACCACAGGGCCAAGAGACCCAGTACTTC
TRBV3-1/TRBV3-2	-	TRBJ1-6	TRBD1	CASSQTIQGSPLHF	TGTGCCAGCAGCCAAACGATACAGGGGTCACCCCTCCACTTT
TRBV6-5	-	TRBJ1-5	-	CASSYERNQPQHF	TGTGCCAGCAGTTACGAACGGAATCAGCCCCAGCATTTT
TRBV18	-	TRBJ2-2	-	CASSLLHDTNTGELFF	TGTGCCAGCTCACTTCTACACGACACGAACACCGGGGAGCTGTTTTTT
TRBV5-8	-	TRBJ1-2	-	CASTNTGAFHGYTF	TGTGCCAGCACCAACACGGGAGCATTTCATGGCTACACCTTC
TRBV25-1	-	TRBJ2-7	-	CASSEFGRLEQYF	TGTGCCAGCAGTGAATTTGGACGTTTGGAGCAGTACTTC
TRBV5-1	-	TRBJ2-5	-	CASSFATPETQYF	TGCGCCAGCAGCTTCGCGACCCCGGAGACCCAGTACTTC
TRBV19	-	TRBJ2-5	TRBD1	CASSGGTGVQETQYF	TGTGCCAGTAGCGGAGGGACAGGGGTTCAGGAGACCCAGTACTTC
TRBV10-3	-	TRBJ2-5	TRBD2	CAISARGGLKTQYF	TGTGCCATCAGTGCGCGGGGGGGCCTAAAGACCCAGTACTTC
TRBV29-1	-	TRBJ1-2	TRBD1	CSAAGPGGFGYTF	TGCAGCGCCGCGGGGCCAGGGGGCTTTGGCTACACCTTC
TRBV4-1	-	TRBJ2-1	-	CASSQVAVYSYNEQFF	TGCGCCAGCAGCCAAGTGGCGGTCTACTCCTACAATGAGCAGTTCTTC
TRBV5-6	-	TRBJ1-4	-	CASSLKGETGSTNEKLFF	TGTGCCAGCAGCTTGAAGGGGGAGACAGGTTCAACTAATGAAAAACTGTTTTTT
TRBV6-5	-	TRBJ1-4	-	CASRTGTTNEKLFF	TGTGCCAGCAGAACAGGGACAACTAATGAAAAACTGTTTTTT
TRBV15	-	TRBJ2-7	-	CATSRANPSSRQYF	TGTGCCACCAGCAGAGCTAACCCATCTTCGCGGCAGTACTTC
TRBV29-1	once	TRBJ1-1	-	CSVEALTLNTEAFF	TGCAGCGTTGAAGCCCTGACTCTGAACACTGAAGCTTTCTTT
TRBV27	-	TRBJ2-1	-	CASSLSLGNEQFF	TGTGCCAGCAGTTTATCTTTGGGGAATGAGCAGTTCTTC
TRBV19	-	TRBJ2-5	-	CASSISHQETQYF	TGTGCCAGTAGTATCTCCCATCAAGAGACCCAGTACTTC
TRBV19	-	TRBJ1-1	-	CASAGKIEAFF	TGTGCCAGCGCCGGGAAAATTGAAGCTTTCTTT
TRBV6-5	-	TRBJ1-6	-	CASSYLSDYNSPLHF	TGTGCCAGCAGTTACCTTTCGGACTATAATTCACCCCTCCACTTT
TRBV19	-	TRBJ1-5	-	CASSIVNQPQHF	TGTGCCAGTAGTATAGTCAATCAGCCCCAGCATTTT
TRBV19	-	TRBJ2-2	TRBD2	CASSKASGGTRTGELFF	TGTGCCAGTAGTAAGGCTAGCGGGGGAACTCGGACCGGGGAGCTGTTTTTT
TRBV9	-	TRBJ2-5	TRBD2	CASSPRSGGRVETQYF	TGTGCCAGCAGCCCGCGCTCGGGAGGGAGGGTAGAGACCCAGTACTTC
TRBV25-1	few	TRBJ2-5	-	CASSSGDGYQETQYF	TGTGCCAGCAGTTCCGGGGACGGCTACCAAGAGACCCAGTACTTC
TRBV6-4	-	TRBJ2-1	-	CASSDSRTSQAEQFF	TGTGCCAGCAGTGACTCGCGAACTAGTCAAGCTGAGCAGTTCTTC